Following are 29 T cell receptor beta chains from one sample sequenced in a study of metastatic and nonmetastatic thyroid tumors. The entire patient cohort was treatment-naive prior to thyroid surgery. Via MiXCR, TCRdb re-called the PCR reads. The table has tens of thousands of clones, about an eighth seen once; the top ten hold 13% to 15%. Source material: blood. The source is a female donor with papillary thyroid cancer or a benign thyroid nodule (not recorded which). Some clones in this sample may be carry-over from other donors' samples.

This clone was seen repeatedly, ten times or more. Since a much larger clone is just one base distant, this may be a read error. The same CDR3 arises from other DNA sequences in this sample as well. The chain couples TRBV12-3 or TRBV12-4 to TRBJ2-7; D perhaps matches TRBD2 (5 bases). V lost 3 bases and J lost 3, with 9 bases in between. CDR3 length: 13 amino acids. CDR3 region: CASSFSGLYEQYF. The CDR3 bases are TGTGCCAGCAGTTTTTCAGGACTCTACGAGCAGTACTTC.

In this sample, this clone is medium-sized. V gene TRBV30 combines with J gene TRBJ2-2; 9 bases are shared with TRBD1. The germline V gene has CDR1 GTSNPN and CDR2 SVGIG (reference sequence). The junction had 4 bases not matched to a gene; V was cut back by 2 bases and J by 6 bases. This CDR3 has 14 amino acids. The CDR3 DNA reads TGTGCCTGGAGTACCAGGACAGGGGCCGGGGAGCTGTTTTTT. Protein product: CAWSTRTGAGELFF. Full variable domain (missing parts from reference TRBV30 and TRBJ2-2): SQTIHQWPATLVQPVGSPLSLECTVEGTSNPNLYWYRQAAGRGLQLLFYSVGIGQISSEVPQNLSASRPQDRQFILSSKKLLLSDSGFYLCAWSTRTGAGELFFGEGSRLTVL.

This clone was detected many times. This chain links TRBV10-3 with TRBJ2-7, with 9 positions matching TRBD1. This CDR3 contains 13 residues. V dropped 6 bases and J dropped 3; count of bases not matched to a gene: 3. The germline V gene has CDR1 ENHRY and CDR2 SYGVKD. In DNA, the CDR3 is TGTGCCATCAGGGGACAGGGAGTCTACGAGCAGTACTTC. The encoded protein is CAIRGQGVYEQYF.

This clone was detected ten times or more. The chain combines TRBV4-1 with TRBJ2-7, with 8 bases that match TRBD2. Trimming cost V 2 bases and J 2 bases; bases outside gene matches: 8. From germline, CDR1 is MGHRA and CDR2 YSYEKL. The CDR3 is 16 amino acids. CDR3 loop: CASSQNPAGAPYEQYF. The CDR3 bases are TGCGCCAGCAGCCAAAACCCAGCGGGAGCCCCCTACGAGCAGTACTTC.

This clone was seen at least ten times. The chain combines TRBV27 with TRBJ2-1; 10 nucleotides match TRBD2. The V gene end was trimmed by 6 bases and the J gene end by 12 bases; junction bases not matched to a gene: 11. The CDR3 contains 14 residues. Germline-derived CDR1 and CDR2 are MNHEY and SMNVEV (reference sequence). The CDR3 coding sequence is TGTGCCAGCAGCTGGGGGCTAGCGGGGGCGGGGCAGTTCTTC. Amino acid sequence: CASSWGLAGAGQFF.

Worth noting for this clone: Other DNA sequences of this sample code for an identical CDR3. CDR3 DNA: TGTGCCAGCAGTCCCGCAGACAGGAGGCTATGGAAGGAGACCCAGTACTTC. It encodes CASSPADRRLWKETQYF. The rearrangement joins TRBV27 to TRBJ2-5, with D possibly TRBD1 on 6 matching bases. From germline, CDR1 is MNHEY and CDR2 SMNVEV (reference sequence). This CDR3 spans 17 amino acids. V shed 5 bases and J shed 5 bases, with 24 bases lying between them.

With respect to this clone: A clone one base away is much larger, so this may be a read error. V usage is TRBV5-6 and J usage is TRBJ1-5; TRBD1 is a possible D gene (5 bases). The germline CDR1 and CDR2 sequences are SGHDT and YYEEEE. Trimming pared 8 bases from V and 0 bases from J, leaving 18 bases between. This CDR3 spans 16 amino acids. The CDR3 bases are TGTGCCAGACGGGGCAGTAATGTTTATAGCAATCAGCCCCAGCATTTT. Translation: CARRGSNVYSNQPQHF.

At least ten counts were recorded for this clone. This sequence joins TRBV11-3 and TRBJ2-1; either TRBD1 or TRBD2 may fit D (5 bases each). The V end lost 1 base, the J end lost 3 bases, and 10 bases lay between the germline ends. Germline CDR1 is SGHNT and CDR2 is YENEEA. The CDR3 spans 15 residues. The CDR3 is CASSLAGTNYNEQFF. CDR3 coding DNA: TGTGCCAGCAGCTTAGCGGGGACCAACTACAATGAGCAGTTCTTC.

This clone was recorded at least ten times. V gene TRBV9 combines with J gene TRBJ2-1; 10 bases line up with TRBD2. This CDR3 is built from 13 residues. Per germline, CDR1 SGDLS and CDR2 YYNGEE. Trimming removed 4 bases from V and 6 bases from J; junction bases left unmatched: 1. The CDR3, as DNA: TGTGCCAGCAGCCTAGCGGGAGCCAATGAGCAGTTCTTC. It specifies CASSLAGANEQFF.

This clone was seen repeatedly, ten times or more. As DNA, the CDR3 is TGCAGTGCTAGAGACTCCGGGGGGAGATGGGACACTGAAGCTTTCTTT. Translated: CSARDSGGRWDTEAFF. The rearrangement uses TRBV20-1 and TRBJ1-1; a weak D match, TRBD1 (5 bases). This CDR3 has 16 amino acids. Trimming left V 0 bases short and J 3 bases short, with 17 bases between. The germline gives CDR1 DFQATT, CDR2 SNEGSKA (reference sequence).

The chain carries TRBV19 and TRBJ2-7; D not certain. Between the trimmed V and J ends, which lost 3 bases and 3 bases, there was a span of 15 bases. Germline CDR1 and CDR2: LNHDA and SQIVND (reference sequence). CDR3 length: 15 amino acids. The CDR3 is CASSISVVPVYEQYF. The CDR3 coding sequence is TGTGCCAGTAGTATTTCGGTTGTGCCCGTCTACGAGCAGTACTTC.

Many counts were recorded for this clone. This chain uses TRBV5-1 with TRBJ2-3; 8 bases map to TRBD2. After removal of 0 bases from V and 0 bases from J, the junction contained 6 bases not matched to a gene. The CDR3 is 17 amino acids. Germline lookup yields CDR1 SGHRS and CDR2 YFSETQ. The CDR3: CASSLAWGGGSTDTQYF. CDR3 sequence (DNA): TGCGCCAGCAGCTTGGCCTGGGGCGGGGGGAGCACAGATACGCAGTATTTT.

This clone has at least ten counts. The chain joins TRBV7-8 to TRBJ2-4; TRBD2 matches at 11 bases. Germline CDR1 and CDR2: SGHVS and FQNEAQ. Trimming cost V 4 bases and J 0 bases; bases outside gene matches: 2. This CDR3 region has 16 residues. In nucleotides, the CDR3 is TGTGCCAGCAGCTCGGGACTAGCGGTAGCCAAAAACATTCAGTACTTC. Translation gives CASSSGLAVAKNIQYF.

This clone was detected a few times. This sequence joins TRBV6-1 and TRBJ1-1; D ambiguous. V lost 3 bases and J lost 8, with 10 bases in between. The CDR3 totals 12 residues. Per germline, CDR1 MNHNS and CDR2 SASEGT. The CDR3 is CASSDSGSEAFF. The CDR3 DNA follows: TGTGCCAGCAGTGATTCCGGTTCAGAAGCTTTCTTT.

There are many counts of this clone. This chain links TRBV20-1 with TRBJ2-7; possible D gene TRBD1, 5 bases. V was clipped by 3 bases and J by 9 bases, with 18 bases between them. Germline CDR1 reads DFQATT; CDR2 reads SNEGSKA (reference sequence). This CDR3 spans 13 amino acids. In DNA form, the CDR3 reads TGCAGTGCTAGGGTTCAGGGTGTCGGGCCGCAGTACTTC. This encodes CSARVQGVGPQYF.

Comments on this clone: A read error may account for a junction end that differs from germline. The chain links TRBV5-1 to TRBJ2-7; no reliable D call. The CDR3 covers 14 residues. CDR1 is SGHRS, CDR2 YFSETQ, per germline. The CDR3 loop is CASSQSGASYEQYF. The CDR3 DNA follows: TGCGCCAGCAGCCAGTCGGGCGCTAGTTACGAACAGTACTTC.

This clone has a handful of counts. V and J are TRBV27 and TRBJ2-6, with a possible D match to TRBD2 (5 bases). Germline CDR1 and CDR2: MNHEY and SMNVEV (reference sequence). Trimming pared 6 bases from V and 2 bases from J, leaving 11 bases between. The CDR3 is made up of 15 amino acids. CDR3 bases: TGTGCCAGCAGAGCGGCAGCGGCTGGGGCCAACGTCCTGACTTTC. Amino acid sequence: CASRAAAAGANVLTF.

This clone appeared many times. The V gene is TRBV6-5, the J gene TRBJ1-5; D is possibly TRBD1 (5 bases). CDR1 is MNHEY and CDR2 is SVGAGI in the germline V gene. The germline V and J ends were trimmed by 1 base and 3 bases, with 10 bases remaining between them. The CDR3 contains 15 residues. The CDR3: CASSYLRQPNQPQHF. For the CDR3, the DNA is TGTGCCAGCAGTTACTTAAGACAGCCCAATCAGCCCCAGCATTTT.

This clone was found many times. CDR3 sequence reads: CASSGLEGTADTQYF. In DNA, the CDR3 is TGCGCCAGCAGTGGCTTGGAGGGTACGGCGGATACGCAGTATTTT. The V gene is TRBV10-1, the J gene TRBJ2-3; D is perhaps TRBD2 (6 bases). CDR1 WNHNN and CDR2 SYGVQD come from the germline V gene (reference sequence). The CDR3 length is 15 residues. Trimming removed 4 bases from V and 6 bases from J, with 17 bases in between.

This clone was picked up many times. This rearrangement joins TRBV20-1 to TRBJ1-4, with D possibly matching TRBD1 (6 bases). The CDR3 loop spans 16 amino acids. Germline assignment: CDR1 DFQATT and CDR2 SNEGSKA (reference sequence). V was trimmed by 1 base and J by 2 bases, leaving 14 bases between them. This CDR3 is CSARGQGQGTNEKLFF. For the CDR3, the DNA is TGCAGTGCTAGAGGGCAAGGGCAGGGGACTAATGAAAAACTGTTTTTT.

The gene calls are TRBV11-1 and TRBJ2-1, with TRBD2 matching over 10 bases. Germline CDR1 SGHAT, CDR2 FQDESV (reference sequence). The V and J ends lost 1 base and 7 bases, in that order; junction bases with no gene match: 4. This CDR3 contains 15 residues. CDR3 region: CASSLGTSGSNEQFF. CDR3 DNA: TGTGCCAGCAGCTTAGGGACTAGCGGCTCTAATGAGCAGTTCTTC.

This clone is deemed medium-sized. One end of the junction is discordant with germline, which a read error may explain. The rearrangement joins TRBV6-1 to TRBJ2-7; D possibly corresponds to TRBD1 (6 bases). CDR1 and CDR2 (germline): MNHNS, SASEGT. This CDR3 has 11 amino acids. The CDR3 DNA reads TGTGCCAGCAGGGAAGGGGGTTGGCAGTACTTC. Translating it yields CASREGGWQYF.

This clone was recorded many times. The CDR3 loop is CASSQYRDQPQHF. The CDR3 nucleotides are TGTGCCAGCAGCCAGTACAGAGATCAGCCCCAGCATTTT. The V call is TRBV16, the J call TRBJ1-5; D uncertain. Germline CDR1 is KGHSY and CDR2 is FQNENV. V gave up 3 bases and J gave up 5 bases, with 8 bases separating them. This CDR3 contains 13 residues.

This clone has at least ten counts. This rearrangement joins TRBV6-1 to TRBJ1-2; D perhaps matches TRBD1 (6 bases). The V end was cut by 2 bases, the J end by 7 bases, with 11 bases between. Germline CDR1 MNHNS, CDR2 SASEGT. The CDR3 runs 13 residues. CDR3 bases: TGTGCCAGCAGTGAACCCGGACAGTTTGGCTACACCTTC. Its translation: CASSEPGQFGYTF.

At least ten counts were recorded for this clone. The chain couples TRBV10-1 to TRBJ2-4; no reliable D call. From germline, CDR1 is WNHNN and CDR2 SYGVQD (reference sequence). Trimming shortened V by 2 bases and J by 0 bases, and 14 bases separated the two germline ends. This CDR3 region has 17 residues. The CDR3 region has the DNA TGCGCCAGCAGTGAGAATCGTCAGGATCTAGCCAAAAACATTCAGTACTTC. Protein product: CASSENRQDLAKNIQYF.

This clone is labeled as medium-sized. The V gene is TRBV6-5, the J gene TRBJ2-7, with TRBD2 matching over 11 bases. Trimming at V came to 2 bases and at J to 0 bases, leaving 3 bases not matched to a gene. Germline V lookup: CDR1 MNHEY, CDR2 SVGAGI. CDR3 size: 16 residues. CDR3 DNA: TGTGCCAGCAGTTACGGGGGGACTAGCGGCTCCTACGAGCAGTACTTC. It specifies CASSYGGTSGSYEQYF.

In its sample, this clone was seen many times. The CDR3 loop reads CASETDGSYNEQFF. Here the CDR3 DNA reads TGTGCCAGCGAGACAGATGGGTCCTACAATGAGCAGTTCTTC. The V and J genes are TRBV10-3 and TRBJ2-1, with D possibly TRBD1 on 5 matching bases. V lost 10 bases and J lost 1, with 14 bases in between. The CDR3 runs 14 residues. Germline lookup yields CDR1 ENHRY and CDR2 SYGVKD.

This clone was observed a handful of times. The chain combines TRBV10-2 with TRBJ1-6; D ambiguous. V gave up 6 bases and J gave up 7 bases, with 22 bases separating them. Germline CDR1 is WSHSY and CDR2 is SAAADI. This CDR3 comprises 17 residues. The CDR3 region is CASSPWERPNRNSPLHF. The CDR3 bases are TGCGCCAGCAGCCCTTGGGAGCGTCCTAATAGGAATTCACCCCTCCACTTT.

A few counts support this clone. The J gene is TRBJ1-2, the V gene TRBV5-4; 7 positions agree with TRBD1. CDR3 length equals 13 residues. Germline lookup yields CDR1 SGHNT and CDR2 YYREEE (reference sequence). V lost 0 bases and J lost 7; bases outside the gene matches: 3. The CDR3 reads CASSLDRGLGYTF. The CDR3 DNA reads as TGTGCCAGCAGCTTGGATAGGGGGCTTGGCTACACCTTC.